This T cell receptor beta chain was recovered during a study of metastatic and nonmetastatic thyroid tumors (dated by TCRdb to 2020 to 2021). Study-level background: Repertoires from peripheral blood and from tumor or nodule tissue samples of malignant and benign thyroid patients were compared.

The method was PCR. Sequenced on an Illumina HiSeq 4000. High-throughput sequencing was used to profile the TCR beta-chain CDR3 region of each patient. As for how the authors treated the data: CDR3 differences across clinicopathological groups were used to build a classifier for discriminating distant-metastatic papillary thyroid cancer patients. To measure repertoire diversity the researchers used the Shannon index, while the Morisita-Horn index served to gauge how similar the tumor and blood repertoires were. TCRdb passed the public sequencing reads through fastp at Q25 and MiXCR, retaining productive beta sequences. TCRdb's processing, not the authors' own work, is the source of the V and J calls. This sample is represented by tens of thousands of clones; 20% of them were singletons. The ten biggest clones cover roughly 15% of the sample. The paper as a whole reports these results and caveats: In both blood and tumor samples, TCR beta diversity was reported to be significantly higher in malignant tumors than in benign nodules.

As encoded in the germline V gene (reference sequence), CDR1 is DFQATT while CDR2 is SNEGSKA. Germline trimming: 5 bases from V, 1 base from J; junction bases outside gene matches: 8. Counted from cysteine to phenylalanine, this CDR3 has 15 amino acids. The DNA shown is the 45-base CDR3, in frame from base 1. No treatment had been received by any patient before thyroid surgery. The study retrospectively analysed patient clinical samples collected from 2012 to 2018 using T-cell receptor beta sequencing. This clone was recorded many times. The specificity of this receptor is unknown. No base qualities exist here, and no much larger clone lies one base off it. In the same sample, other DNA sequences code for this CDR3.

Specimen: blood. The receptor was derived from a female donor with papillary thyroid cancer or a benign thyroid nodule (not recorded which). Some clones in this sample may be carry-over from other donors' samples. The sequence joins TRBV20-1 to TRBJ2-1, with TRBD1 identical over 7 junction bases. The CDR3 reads CSAPQQGKSYNEQFF. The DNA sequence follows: TGCAGTGCTCCGCAACAGGGGAAATCCTACAATGAGCAGTTCTTC.